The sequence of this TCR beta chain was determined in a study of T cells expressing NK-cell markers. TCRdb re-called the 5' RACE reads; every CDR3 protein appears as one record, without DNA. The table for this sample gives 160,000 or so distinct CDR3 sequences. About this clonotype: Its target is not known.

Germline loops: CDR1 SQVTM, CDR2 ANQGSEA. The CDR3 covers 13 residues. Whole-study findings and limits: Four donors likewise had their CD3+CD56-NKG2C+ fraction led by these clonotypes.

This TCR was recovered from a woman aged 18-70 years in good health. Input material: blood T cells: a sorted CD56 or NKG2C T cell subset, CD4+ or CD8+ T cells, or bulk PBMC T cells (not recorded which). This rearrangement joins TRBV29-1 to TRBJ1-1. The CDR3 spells CSVEDRVYTEAFF.